The present entry profiles one T cell receptor beta chain with its context. This entry belongs to a study of technical replicates of blood from several donors. The method was immunoSEQ multiplex PCR; TCRdb's version includes in-frame clones alone and lacks a portion of them. Of roughly 79,000 clones listed, roughly 95% are singletons. V was clipped by 6 bases and J by 4 bases, with 10 bases between them. Looked up from germline, CDR1 is MNHEY and CDR2 is SVGAGI. The CDR3 consists of 12 residues. The J gene is TRBJ2-7, the V gene TRBV6-5, with a possible D match to TRBD1 (6 bases). The origin of this receptor is a human donor in good health. The sample consisted of T cells isolated from PBMCs. CDR3 protein: CASRTTGYEQYF. The CDR3 DNA follows: TGTGCCAGCAGAACAACAGGGTACGAGCAGTACTTC.